This TCR beta chain was retrieved from a study of blood T cell repertoires in COVID-19. Overall study context: PBMCs, B-cell-depleted T cells, or T cells provided the cDNA or gDNA that made up the material.

Source study methods: Using reference gene primer amplification, nucleated cell counts were estimated. Method: immunoSEQ multiplex PCR; TCRdb's copy keeps in-frame clones and lacks some. V, J and clone size reflect that table, while D and trimming were determined from the DNA. Of roughly 100,000 clones listed, roughly 90% were seen once; the top ten hold 5% to 6.5%. Trimming removed 0 bases from V and 1 base from J, with 8 bases in between. There are 14 residues in the CDR3. CDR1 and CDR2 (germline): SGDLS, YYNGEE. The sequenced sample was peripheral blood. The TCR comes from a human donor in a cohort sampled during active COVID-19. This chain uses TRBV9 with TRBJ2-7, with D unresolved. The CDR3 loop reads CASSVGAESYEQYF. The CDR3 DNA sequence: TGTGCCAGCAGCGTAGGGGCAGAATCCTACGAGCAGTACTTC.